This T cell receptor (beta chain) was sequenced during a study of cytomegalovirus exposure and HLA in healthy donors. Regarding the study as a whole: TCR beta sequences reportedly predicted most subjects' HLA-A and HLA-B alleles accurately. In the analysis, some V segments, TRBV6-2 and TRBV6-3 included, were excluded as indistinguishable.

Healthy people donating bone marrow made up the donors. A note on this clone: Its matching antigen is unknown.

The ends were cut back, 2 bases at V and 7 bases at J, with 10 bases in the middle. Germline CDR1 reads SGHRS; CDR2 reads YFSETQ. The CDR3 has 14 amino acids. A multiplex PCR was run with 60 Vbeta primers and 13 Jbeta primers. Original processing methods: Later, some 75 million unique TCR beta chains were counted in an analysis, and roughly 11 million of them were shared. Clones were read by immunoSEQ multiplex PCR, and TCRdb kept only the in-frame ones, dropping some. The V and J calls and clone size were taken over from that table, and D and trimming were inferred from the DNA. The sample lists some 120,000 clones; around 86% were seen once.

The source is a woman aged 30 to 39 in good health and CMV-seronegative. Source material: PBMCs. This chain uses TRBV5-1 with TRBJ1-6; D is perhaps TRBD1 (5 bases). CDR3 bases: TGCGCCAGCAGCTTAGCGGGGACCAATTCACCCCTCCACTTT. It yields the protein CASSLAGTNSPLHF.